This is a list of T cell receptor beta chains from one sample in a study of graft-versus-host responses after intestinal transplantation. Sequencing was performed with immunoSEQ multiplex PCR; in TCRdb, only in-frame clones are kept and a portion is missing. The sample lists tens of thousands of clones, roughly nine tenths seen once, with less than 6% in the top ten. The sequenced sample was PBMCs, obtained nearly 670 days after intestinal transplant. Every receptor here comes from a human patient who received an intestinal transplant, so some T cells may come from the graft donor. The CDR3 runs from the conserved cysteine through the conserved F or W. The D gene is left open where the match is weak. Not all rows give a size; the values are once, few, many and, for expanded clones, a class.

V	size	J	D	DNA	CDR3
TRBV7-9	-	TRBJ1-5	TRBD1	TGTGCCAGCAGCTTAGAATGGGACAGGGAGGTTCGCCAGCCCCAGCATTTT	CASSLEWDREVRQPQHF
TRBV14	-	TRBJ2-7	-	TGTGCCAGCAGCCAATTGGACACCCTCAAGCAGTACTTC	CASSQLDTLKQYF
TRBV11-2	-	TRBJ1-5	-	TGTGCCAGCAGCTTAGGGCTTAATCAGCCCCAGCATTTT	CASSLGLNQPQHF
TRBV4-1	-	TRBJ1-2	TRBD1	TGCGCCAGCAGCCACGAACAGGGGTACTATGGCTACACCTTC	CASSHEQGYYGYTF
TRBV5-1	-	TRBJ1-3	-	TGCGCCAGCAGCTCCCCGGGCAAAACCATATATTTT	CASSSPGKTIYF
TRBV5-1	-	TRBJ2-5	TRBD2	TGCGCCAGCAGCTCGACGGGACTAGCGGGGGAGACCCAGTACTTC	CASSSTGLAGETQYF
TRBV4-2	-	TRBJ2-1	-	TGTGCCAGCAGCCACCCTCTGGGGTATGAGCAGTTCTTC	CASSHPLGYEQFF
TRBV27	-	TRBJ1-2	-	TGTGCCAGCAGCCCTCACACCTCTAGGGACTACACCTTC	CASSPHTSRDYTF
TRBV15	once	TRBJ1-4	-	TGTGCCACCAGCAGAGATATTGACGAAAAACTGTTTTTT	CATSRDIDEKLFF
TRBV5-4	-	TRBJ1-2	-	TGTGCCAGCAGCTTGGTTATGCAGGACTACTATGGCTACACCTTC	CASSLVMQDYYGYTF
TRBV10-3	-	TRBJ2-5	TRBD2	TGTGCCATCGGAACTAGCGGGAGTCAACAGACCCAGTACTTC	CAIGTSGSQQTQYF
TRBV29-1	-	TRBJ2-7	-	TGCAGCGTTGAAGGATGGGGTGGCAGCTCCTACGAGCAGTACTTC	CSVEGWGGSSYEQYF
TRBV7-9	-	TRBJ2-5	TRBD2	TGTGCCAGCAGCTTGGGGGGGGAAGAGACCCAGTACTTC	CASSLGGEETQYF
TRBV27	once	TRBJ2-5	-	TGTGCCAGCAGGGGTGGCGGGACAGCAACAGAGACCCAGTACTTC	CASRGGGTATETQYF
TRBV12-5	once	TRBJ1-1	-	TGTGCTAGTGGGATCGGGGGGGACTCTGAAGCTTTCTTT	CASGIGGDSEAFF
TRBV7-8	-	TRBJ1-2	TRBD1	TGTGCCAGCAGCTTGGGGCCCGGGACAGTGAACTATGGCTACACCTTC	CASSLGPGTVNYGYTF
TRBV10-3	-	TRBJ2-7	-	TGTGCCATCCTCGGGGAGCCTACCTACGAGCAGTACTTC	CAILGEPTYEQYF
TRBV2	-	TRBJ1-2	-	TGTGCCAGCAGTGAGTCTCGAGGGATCTATGGCTACACCTTC	CASSESRGIYGYTF
TRBV19	-	TRBJ1-1	-	TGTGCCAGTAGTATACAGGGATTAGCTTTCTTT	CASSIQGLAFF
TRBV2	-	TRBJ2-5	TRBD2	TGTGCCAGCAGTGAATGGCTAGCGGGGGGGTCACAAGAGACCCAGTACTTC	CASSEWLAGGSQETQYF
TRBV7-9	-	TRBJ1-6	-	TGTGCCAGCAGCTCTGACAGGCGGGGGATCTATAATTCACCCCTCCACTTT	CASSSDRRGIYNSPLHF
TRBV19	-	TRBJ1-6	-	TGTGCCAGTAGTAGTGGACCGTTACTGGTCTCACCCCTCCACTTT	CASSSGPLLVSPLHF
TRBV2	-	TRBJ1-2	-	TGTGCCAGCAGTACCCCGCCGCAGGTCCGGGGTCGTGGCTACACCTTC	CASSTPPQVRGRGYTF
TRBV4-1	once	TRBJ2-1	-	TGCGCCAGCAGCCAAGATCTAGGCAGCTCCTACAATGAGCAGTTCTTC	CASSQDLGSSYNEQFF
TRBV6-1	-	TRBJ1-2	-	TGTGCCAGCACCCGGACTGAAGCTAACTATGGCTACACCTTC	CASTRTEANYGYTF
TRBV4-1	-	TRBJ1-1	TRBD1	TGCGCCAGCAGCCGGAAACAGGGGGGCGCTGAAGCTTTCTTT	CASSRKQGGAEAFF
TRBV6-5	once	TRBJ1-5	TRBD1	TGTGCCGCGGGCAGGGGGGACCAGCCCCAGCATTTT	CAAGRGDQPQHF
TRBV7-9	-	TRBJ1-5	-	TGTGCCAGCAGCTTAGGGGATAATAGCAATCAGCCCCAGCATTTT	CASSLGDNSNQPQHF
TRBV11-3	-	TRBJ1-1	-	TGTGCCAGCAGCTTAGAAGGTTCGAACACTGAAGCTTTCTTT	CASSLEGSNTEAFF
TRBV6-5	-	TRBJ1-1	-	TGTGCCAGCAGTGCCCGGGACCGGACTGAAGCTTTCTTT	CASSARDRTEAFF
TRBV10-3	-	TRBJ2-1	-	TGTGCCATCAGTGAGTCGCCGGCGGACAATGAGCAGTTCTTC	CAISESPADNEQFF
TRBV5-5	-	TRBJ1-2	-	TGTGCCAGCAGCTTGAAGCCCGAATATGGCTACACCTTC	CASSLKPEYGYTF
TRBV11-2	-	TRBJ2-7	-	TGTGCCAGCAGCTTAGGGACTAAGTACGAGCAGTACTTC	CASSLGTKYEQYF
TRBV19	-	TRBJ2-7	TRBD1	TGTGCCAGTAGTAGACAGGGGGGGTCCTACGAGCAGTACTTC	CASSRQGGSYEQYF
TRBV7-2	-	TRBJ1-2	-	TGTGCCAGCAGCTTAAGTCGCTATGGCTACACCTTC	CASSLSRYGYTF
TRBV4-1	-	TRBJ1-4	TRBD1	TGCGCCAGCAGCCAAGGCTTGGGACAGGGCGCAACTAATGAAAAACTGTTTTTT	CASSQGLGQGATNEKLFF
TRBV6-1	few	TRBJ2-5	TRBD1	TGTGCCAGCAGTGAGGCTTCCGGGACAGGGGGCGAGACCCAGTACTTC	CASSEASGTGGETQYF
TRBV6-5	-	TRBJ1-5	-	TGTGCCAGCAGTTACCAGGGGAATCAGCCCCAGCATTTT	CASSYQGNQPQHF
TRBV27	once	TRBJ1-5	TRBD1	TGTGCCAGCAGTCCAGGGACAGGGGAAGGACAGCCCCAGCATTTT	CASSPGTGEGQPQHF
TRBV9	-	TRBJ2-2	-	TGTGCCAGCAGCGCCGGACAGTCGAACACCGGGGAGCTGTTTTTT	CASSAGQSNTGELFF
TRBV5-4	-	TRBJ2-7	TRBD1	TGTGCCAGCAGCATCCGGGACAGGGCCTACGAGCAGTACTTC	CASSIRDRAYEQYF
TRBV2	-	TRBJ1-2	-	TGTGCCAGCAGTTTCGGACGAGGAGGCTACACCTTC	CASSFGRGGYTF
TRBV6-1	-	TRBJ1-5	TRBD1	TGTGCCAGCAGCGATACAGGGGACCAGCCCCAGCATTTT	CASSDTGDQPQHF
TRBV7-6	-	TRBJ1-2	TRBD1	TGTGCCAGCAGCTTAGACAGGGGGAGAAATGGCTACACCTTC	CASSLDRGRNGYTF
TRBV18	-	TRBJ2-7	TRBD1	TGTGCCAGCTCACCAGCGGGACAGGAGGGCGAGCAGTACTTC	CASSPAGQEGEQYF
TRBV7-2	-	TRBJ1-1	TRBD1	TGTGCCAGCAGATCGACAGGGATAAGTCGGAACACTGAAGCTTTCTTT	CASRSTGISRNTEAFF
TRBV12-2	-	TRBJ1-5	-	TGTGCAAGTCGCTTAGATCAAGGGAGTTATCAGCCCCAGCATTTT	CASRLDQGSYQPQHF
TRBV5-4	-	TRBJ2-7	TRBD1	TGTGCCAGCAGCTTGGGGGGTGGGACAGGGATCCGCGAGCAGTACTTC	CASSLGGGTGIREQYF
TRBV25-1	once	TRBJ2-7	-	TGTGCCAGCAAAGCGGGCAGCCCTTTCTACGAGCAGTACTTC	CASKAGSPFYEQYF
TRBV5-8	-	TRBJ2-2	TRBD1	TGTGCCAGCAGCTTTCTCATCGGGAACAGGGGAAAGAAGGGGACCGGGGAGCTGTTTTTT	CASSFLIGNRGKKGTGELFF
TRBV6-1	-	TRBJ1-3	-	TGTGCCGGGTATATGCCGGATAAGAACACCATATATTTT	CAGYMPDKNTIYF
TRBV11-2	-	TRBJ1-3	TRBD1	TGTGCCAGCAGCCTTCGCTCAGGGGGCGACACCATATATTTT	CASSLRSGGDTIYF
TRBV11-1	-	TRBJ2-1	TRBD2	TGTGCCAGCAGCTTAGGGACTAGGGAAGAGTTCTTC	CASSLGTREEFF
TRBV18	few	TRBJ1-1	-	TGTGCCAGCTCACCACCCCGGGGGGTCCCGACGCGAGGGGGAACTGAAGCTTTCTTT	CASSPPRGVPTRGGTEAFF
TRBV5-1	-	TRBJ2-3	-	TGCGCCAGCAGCCGGGCTGTGGGGGGAGATACGCAGTATTTT	CASSRAVGGDTQYF
TRBV12-5	-	TRBJ2-6	-	TGTGCTAGTGGTTTGGGGCGAGGGGGCTCTGGGGCCAACGTCCTGACTTTC	CASGLGRGGSGANVLTF
TRBV5-1	-	TRBJ2-3	TRBD1	TGCGCCAGCAGCTTACAGGGGGCAACAGATACGCAGTATTTT	CASSLQGATDTQYF
TRBV5-1	-	TRBJ1-1	-	TGCGCCAGCAGGTTGAGAACGGTGAACACTGAAGCTTTCTTT	CASRLRTVNTEAFF